The source of this TCR beta chain is a study of CD8+ T cells in alopecia areata. Whole-study context: Administration of oral tofacitinib to treated patients was at 5 to 10 mg twice daily.

Extracted RNA was reverse transcribed, and the resulting cDNA served as sequencing template. Libraries were prepared by immunoSEQ multiplex PCR; TCRdb keeps only in-frame clonotypes and omits some of them. This table has around 200,000 clones, around 58% appearing once. Study-wide results and caveats: Among the 100 top clones, expanded CD8+ clones, like scalp clonality, were significantly decreased by tofacitinib. Scalp sequencing captures resident alphabeta T cells of normal skin too. Especially in alopecia totalis/universalis, lesional scalp showed greater clonality than normal scalp did.

This clone appeared a single time. Its antigen remains unidentified. A junction boundary mismatches the germline segment, possibly from a read error. From germline, CDR1 is SGHDT and CDR2 YYEEEE. This CDR3 comprises 12 residues. Stated treatment: oral pan-JAK inhibitor, 5-10 mg twice daily. The receptor was derived from a human donor with alopecia areata. Sequenced here: CD8+ T cells sorted from blood, sampled at week 24, from a patient treated with tofacitinib. The chain combines TRBV5-6 with TRBJ1-2; a weak D match, TRBD1 (6 bases). The CDR3 reads CASTLTGSGYTF. The DNA of the CDR3 is TGTGCCAGCACCTTGACAGGTTCCGGCTACACCTTC.